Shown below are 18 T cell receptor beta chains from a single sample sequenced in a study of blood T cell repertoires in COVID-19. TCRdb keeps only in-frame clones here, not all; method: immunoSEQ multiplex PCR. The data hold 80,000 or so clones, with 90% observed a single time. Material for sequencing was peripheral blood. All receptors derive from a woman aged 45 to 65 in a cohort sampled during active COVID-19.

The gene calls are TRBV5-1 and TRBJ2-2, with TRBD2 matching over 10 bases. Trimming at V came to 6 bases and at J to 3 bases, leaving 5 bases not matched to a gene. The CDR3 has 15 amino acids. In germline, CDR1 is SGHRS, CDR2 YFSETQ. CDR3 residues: CASTRTSGDTGELFF. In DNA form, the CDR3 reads TGCGCCAGCACAAGGACTAGCGGTGACACCGGGGAGCTGTTTTTT. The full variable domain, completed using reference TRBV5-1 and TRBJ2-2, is KAGVTQTPRYLIKTRGQQVTLSCSPISGHRSVSWYQQTPGQGLQFLFEYFSETQRNKGNFPGRFSGRQFSNSRSEMNVSTLELGDSALYLCASTRTSGDTGELFFGEGSRLTVL.

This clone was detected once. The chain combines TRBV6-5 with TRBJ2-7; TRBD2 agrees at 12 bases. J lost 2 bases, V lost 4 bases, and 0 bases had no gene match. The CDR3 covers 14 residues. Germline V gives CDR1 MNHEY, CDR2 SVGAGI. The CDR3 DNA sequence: TGTGCCAGCAGTTCTAGCGGGAGGGCCTACGAGCAGTACTTC. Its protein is CASSSSGRAYEQYF.

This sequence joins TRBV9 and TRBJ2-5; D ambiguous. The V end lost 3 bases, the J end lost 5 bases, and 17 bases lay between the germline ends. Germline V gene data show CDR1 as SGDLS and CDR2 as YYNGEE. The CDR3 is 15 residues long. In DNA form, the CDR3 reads TGTGCCAGCAGCGATTTGGCGGAGCTTACGGAGACCCAGTACTTC. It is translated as CASSDLAELTETQYF.

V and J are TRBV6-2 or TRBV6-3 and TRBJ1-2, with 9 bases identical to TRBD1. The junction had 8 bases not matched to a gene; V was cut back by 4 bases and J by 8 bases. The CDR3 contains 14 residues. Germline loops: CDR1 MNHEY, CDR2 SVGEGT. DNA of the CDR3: TGTGCCAGCAGTTCCGGACAGGGGACAAAAGGCTACACCTTC. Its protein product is CASSSGQGTKGYTF.

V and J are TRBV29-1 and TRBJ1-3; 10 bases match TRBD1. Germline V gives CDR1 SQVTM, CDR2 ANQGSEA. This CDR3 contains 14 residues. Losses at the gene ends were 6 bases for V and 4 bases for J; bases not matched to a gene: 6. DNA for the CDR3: TGCAGCGTGAAGACAGGGGGCCCGGGAAACACCATATATTTT. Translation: CSVKTGGPGNTIYF.

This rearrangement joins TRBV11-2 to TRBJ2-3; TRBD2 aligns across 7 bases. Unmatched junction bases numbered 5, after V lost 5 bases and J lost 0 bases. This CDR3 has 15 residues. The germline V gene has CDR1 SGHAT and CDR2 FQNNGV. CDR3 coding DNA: TGTGCCAGCAGCAACAGCGGGGCTAGCACAGATACGCAGTATTTT. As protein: CASSNSGASTDTQYF.

CDR3 loop: CASSLEATQGYGYTF. In DNA form, the CDR3 reads TGCGCCAGCAGCTTGGAAGCCACGCAGGGCTATGGCTACACCTTC. The chain employs TRBV5-1 and TRBJ1-2; maybe TRBD1 (5 bases). CDR1 and CDR2 (germline): SGHRS, YFSETQ. Deletions cut 0 bases from V and 4 bases from J, with 13 bases between. The CDR3 sequence is 15 residues long.

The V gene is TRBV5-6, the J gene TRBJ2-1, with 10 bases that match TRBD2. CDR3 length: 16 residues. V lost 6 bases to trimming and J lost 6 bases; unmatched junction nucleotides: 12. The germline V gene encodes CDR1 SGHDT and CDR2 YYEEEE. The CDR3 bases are TGTGCCAGCATCCTCCGGACTAGCGGTGGGGCCAATGAGCAGTTCTTC. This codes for CASILRTSGGANEQFF.

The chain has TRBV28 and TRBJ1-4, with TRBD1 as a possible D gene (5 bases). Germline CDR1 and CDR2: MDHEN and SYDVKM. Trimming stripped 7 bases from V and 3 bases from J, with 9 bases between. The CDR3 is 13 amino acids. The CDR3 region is CASMGGSNEKLFF. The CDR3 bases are TGTGCCAGCATGGGGGGATCTAATGAAAAACTGTTTTTT.

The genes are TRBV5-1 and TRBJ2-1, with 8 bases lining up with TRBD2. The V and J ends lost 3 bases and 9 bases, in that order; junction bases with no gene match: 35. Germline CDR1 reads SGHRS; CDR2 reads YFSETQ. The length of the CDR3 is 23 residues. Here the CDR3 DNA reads TGCGCCAGCAGCTCGGCCCGTAGCTCGGGACGAAGCAGCGGGAGTCCCCACAAGGGTGAGCAGTTCTTC. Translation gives CASSSARSSGRSSGSPHKGEQFF.

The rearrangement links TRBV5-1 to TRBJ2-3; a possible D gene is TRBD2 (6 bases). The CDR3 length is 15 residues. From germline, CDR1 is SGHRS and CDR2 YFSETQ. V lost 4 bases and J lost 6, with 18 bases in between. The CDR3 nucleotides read TGCGCCAGCAGCCCCCAGTTTGGAGGGCCTGATACGCAGTATTTT. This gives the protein CASSPQFGGPDTQYF.

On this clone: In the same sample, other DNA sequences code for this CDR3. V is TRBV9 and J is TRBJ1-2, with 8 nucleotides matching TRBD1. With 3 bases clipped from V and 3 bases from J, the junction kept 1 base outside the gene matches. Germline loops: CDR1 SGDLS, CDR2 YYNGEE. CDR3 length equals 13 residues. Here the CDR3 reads CASSAQGDYGYTF. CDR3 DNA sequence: TGTGCCAGCAGCGCACAGGGGGACTATGGCTACACCTTC.

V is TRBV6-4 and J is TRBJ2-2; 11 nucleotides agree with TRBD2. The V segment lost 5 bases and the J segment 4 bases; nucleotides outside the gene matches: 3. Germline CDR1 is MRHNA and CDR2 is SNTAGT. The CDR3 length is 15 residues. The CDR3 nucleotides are TGTGCCAGCAGTCCGCTAGCGGGAGGCACCGGGGAGCTGTTTTTT. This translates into CASSPLAGGTGELFF.

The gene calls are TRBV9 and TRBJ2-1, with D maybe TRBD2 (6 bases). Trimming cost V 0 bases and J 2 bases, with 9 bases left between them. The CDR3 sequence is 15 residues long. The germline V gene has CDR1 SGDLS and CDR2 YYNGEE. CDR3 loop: CASSVAWEAYNEQFF. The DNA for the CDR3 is TGTGCCAGCAGCGTAGCGTGGGAGGCCTACAATGAGCAGTTCTTC.

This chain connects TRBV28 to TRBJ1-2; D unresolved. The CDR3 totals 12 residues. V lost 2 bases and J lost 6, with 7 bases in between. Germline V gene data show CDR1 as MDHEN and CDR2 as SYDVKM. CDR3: CASSLRGNGYTF. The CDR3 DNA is TGTGCCAGCAGTTTACGGGGTAATGGCTACACCTTC.

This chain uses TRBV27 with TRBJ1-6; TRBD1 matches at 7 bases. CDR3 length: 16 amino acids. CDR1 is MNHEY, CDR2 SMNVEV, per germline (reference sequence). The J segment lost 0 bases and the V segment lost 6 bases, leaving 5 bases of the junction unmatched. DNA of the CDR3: TGTGCCAGCAGCCCGGACAGGAGCTCCTATAATTCACCCCTCCACTTT. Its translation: CASSPDRSSYNSPLHF.

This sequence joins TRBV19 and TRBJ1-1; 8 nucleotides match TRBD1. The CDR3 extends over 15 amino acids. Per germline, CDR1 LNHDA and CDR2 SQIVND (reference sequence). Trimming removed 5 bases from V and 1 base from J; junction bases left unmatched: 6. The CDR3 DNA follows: TGTGCCAGTAGTCCTAGGACAGGGAGGAACACTGAAGCTTTCTTT. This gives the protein CASSPRTGRNTEAFF.

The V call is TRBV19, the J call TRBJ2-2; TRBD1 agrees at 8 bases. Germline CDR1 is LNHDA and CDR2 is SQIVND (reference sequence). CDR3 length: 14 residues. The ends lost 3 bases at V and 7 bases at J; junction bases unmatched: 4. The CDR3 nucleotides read TGTGCCAGTAGTATCCAGGGGGCGGGCGGGGAGCTGTTTTTT. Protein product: CASSIQGAGGELFF.